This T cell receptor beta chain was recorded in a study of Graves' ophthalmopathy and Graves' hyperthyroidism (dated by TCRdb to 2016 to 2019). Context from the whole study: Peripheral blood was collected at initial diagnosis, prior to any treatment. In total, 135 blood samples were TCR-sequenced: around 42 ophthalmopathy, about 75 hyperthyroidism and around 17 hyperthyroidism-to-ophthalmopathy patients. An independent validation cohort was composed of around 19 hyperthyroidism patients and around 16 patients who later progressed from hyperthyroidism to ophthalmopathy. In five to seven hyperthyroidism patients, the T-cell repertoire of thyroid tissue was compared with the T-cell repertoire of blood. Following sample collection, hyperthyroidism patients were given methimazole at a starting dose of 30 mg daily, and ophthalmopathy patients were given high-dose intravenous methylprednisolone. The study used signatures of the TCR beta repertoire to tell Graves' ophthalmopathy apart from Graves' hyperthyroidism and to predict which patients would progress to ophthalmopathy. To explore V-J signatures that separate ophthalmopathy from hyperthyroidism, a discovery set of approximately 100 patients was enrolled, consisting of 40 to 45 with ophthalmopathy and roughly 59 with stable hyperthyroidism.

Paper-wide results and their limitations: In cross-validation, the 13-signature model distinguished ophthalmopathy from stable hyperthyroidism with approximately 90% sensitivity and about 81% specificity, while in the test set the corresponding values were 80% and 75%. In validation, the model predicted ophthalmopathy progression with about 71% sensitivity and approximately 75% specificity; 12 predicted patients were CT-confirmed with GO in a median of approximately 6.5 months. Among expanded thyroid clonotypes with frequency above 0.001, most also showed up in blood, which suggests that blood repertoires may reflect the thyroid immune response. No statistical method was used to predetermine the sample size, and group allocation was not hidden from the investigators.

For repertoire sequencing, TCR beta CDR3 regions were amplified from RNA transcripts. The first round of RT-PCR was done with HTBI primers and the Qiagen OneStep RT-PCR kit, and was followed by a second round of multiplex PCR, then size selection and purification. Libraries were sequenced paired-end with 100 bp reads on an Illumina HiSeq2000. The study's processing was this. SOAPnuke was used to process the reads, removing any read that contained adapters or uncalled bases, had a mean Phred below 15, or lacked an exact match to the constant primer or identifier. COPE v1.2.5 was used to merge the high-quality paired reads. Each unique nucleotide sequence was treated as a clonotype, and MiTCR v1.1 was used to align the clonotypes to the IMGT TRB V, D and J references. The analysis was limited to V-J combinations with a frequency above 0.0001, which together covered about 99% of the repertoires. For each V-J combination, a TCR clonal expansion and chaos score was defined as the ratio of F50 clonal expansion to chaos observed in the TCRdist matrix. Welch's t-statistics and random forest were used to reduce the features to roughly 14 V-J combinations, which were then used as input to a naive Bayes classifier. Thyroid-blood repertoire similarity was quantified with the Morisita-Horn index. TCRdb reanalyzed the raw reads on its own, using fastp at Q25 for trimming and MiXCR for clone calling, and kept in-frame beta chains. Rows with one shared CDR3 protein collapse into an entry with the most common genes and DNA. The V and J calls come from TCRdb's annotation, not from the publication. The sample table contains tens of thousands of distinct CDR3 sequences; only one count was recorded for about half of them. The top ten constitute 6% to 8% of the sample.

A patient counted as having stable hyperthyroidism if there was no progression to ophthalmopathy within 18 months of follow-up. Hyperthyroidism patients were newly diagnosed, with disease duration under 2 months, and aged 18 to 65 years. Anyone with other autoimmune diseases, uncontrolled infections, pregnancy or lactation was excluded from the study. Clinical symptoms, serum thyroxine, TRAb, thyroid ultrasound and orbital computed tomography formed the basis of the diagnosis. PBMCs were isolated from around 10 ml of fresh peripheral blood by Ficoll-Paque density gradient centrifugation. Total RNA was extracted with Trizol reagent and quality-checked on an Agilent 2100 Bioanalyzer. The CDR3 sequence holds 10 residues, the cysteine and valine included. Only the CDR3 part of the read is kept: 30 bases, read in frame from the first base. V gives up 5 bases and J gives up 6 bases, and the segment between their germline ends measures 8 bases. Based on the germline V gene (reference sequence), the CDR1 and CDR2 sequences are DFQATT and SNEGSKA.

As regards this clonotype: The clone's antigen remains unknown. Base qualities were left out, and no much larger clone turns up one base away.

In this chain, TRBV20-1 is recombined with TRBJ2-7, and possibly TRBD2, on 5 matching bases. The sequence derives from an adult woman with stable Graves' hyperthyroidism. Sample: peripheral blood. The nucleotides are TGCAGTGCTGGAGGTCTCGAGCAGTACGTC. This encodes CSAGGLEQYV.